The clone carrying this T cell receptor beta chain was detected many times. Its antigen remains unknown. This beta chain slipped into a library made for alpha chains as a stray read, so its size is not meaningful. The sample belongs to a study of spatial heterogeneity in lung cancer. Study information: Detection consistently captured more beta-chain sequences than alpha-chain sequences. General observations from the study: In tumor T cells, estimated coverage reached 6% to 7% for alpha chains and approximately 12% for beta chains. In tumors, expanded intratumoral alpha and beta TCR counts tracked mutation counts.

The V gene end was trimmed by 5 bases and the J gene end by 5 bases; junction bases not matched to a gene: 5. There are 13 residues in the CDR3. Time point indicated: sample taken at primary tumor resection. One entry per CDR3 protein, called by TCRdb with MiXCR from the 5' RACE reads. The sample lists about 17,000 distinct CDR3 sequences; 6.2% were seen once. The specimen was lung tumor tissue, collected at surgery. The receptor's source is a male donor with early-stage non-small cell lung cancer. This rearrangement joins TRBV12-3 or TRBV12-4 to TRBJ2-7, with TRBD2 identical over 8 bases. Written as DNA, the CDR3 is TGTGCCAGCAGTACCAGCGGGAGAGACGAGCAGTACTTC. This encodes CASSTSGRDEQYF.